Listed here is a single T cell receptor beta chain. A few counts support this clone. Its recognized antigen is unknown. Base quality data are lacking; no much larger clone is found one base away. The data stem from a study of cytotoxic CD8 clonotypes in ibrutinib-treated CLL listed by TCRdb under 2021. In the study overall: In this cohort, 15 patients were treatment-naive and approximately 10 were relapsed/refractory, while around 18 had unmutated IGHV. Partial responses were observed in about 24 patients and complete responses in 2; after a median follow-up of around 68 months, remission was maintained in 15 or so patients and progression was observed in roughly twelve. Response samples were taken after a median of approximately 12 months on treatment, ranging from 6 to 36 months. On average, each sample yielded around 270,000 productive templates and about 94,000 productive rearrangements. Of the roughly 81 people in the trial, 25 to 30 had longitudinal samples available. Cryopreserved peripheral blood mononuclear cells were obtained prior to treatment, at the time of response, and at either disease progression or sustained remission. Patients were still on ibrutinib when every remission and progressive disease sample was collected. Overall results and qualifications from the work: Public clonotypes were rare and either contracted or stayed stable during treatment, and the rise in clonality at ibrutinib response reflected the expansion of private clonotypes. At ibrutinib response clonality went up, during sustained remission it held steady, and at progression it dropped back toward baseline. Baseline clonality was found to be higher than that of age-matched healthy donors and was strongly correlated with circulating CD8+ T-cell counts. Sampling times were not matched between patients in sustained remission and patients whose disease was progressing, and lymph node repertoires were not examined.

The goal of deep resolution MiSeq sequencing was a depth between 1 in 1 million and 1 in 200,000 T cells, and coverage averaged 10x per clonotype. The immunoSEQ hsTCRB Kit was used to generate TCR beta libraries. In the original analysis: The data were analyzed with ImmunoSEQ Analyzer and ImmunoSEQ Data Assistant, and V, D and J gene assignments followed IMGT definitions. Clonality, with values ranging from 0 to 1, was calculated as one minus the normalized Shannon entropy of productive rearrangement frequencies. Public clonotype analysis was restricted to overrepresented clonotypes comprising at least 0.05% of each patient's repertoire. About a dozen repertoires from age-matched healthy donors, obtained from immuneACCESS, served as clonality controls. TCRdb provides this immuneACCESS table in a form limited to in-frame rearrangements. Some clones are lacking; in checked studies, under half of them reflect an unresolved V gene, and why the rest are absent is not known. V and J calls and clone size are as listed in that table; D and trimming were resolved from the DNA. This sample comprises tens of thousands of clones, approximately 52% of them detected only once. The ten largest make up about 20% of the sample.

The time point label, as the study defines it: approximately 2 years on ibrutinib. For TCR beta library preparation, approximately 2 micrograms of genomic DNA was extracted from cryopreserved PBMCs. Longitudinal blood samples from CLL patients on ibrutinib monotherapy were analyzed using high-throughput TCR beta sequencing. The patients took part in an open-label, single-center phase 2 trial of ibrutinib monotherapy. The CDR3 measures 14 amino acids from cysteine to phenylalanine. The sequence is cut down to CDR3 DNA, 42 bases in frame from base 1. The germline V and J ends show losses of 6 bases and 2 bases respectively, and no gene match explains 3 bases of the junction. CDR1 MRHNA and CDR2 SNTAGT were looked up in the germline V gene.

This TCR derives from a human donor with chronic lymphocytic leukemia. The sample consisted of PBMCs, taken after 24 months of ibrutinib treatment. The rearranged chain carries TRBV6-4 and TRBJ2-2; 7 bases in the junction line up with TRBD1. For the CDR3, the sequence is CASSRDRNTGELFF. The nucleotide sequence reads as follows: TGTGCCAGCAGCCGGGACAGAAACACCGGGGAGCTGTTTTTT.